Below, one TCR beta chain is given with its context. The antigen remains unidentified. These data originate in a study of blood T cells in healthy people across ages. Notes on the study in general: The donors' CMV status was not determined, possibly confounding changes in expanded clonotypes. The percentage of naive T cells correlated strongly with TCR beta diversity.

Each sample provided at least 5 micrograms of extracted total RNA. The germline CDR1 and CDR2 sequences are SGHTA and FQGNSA. The CDR3 consists of 14 residues. V dropped 2 bases and J dropped 7; count of bases not matched to a gene: 7. With a J-beta primer mix and a sample-barcoded 5' primer, a second PCR ran about 7 to 12 cycles. MiXCR was run by TCRdb on the 5' RACE reads, yielding one entry per CDR3 protein. The data show about a million distinct CDR3 sequences, roughly 47% seen once. Sequencing used blood. This receptor was obtained from a woman aged 60-75 years in good health. The chain employs TRBV7-2 and TRBJ1-1; 7 nucleotides agree with TRBD1. The CDR3 region is CASSLPDRVGEAFF. CDR3 nucleotides: TGTGCCAGCAGCTTACCCGACAGGGTAGGTGAAGCTTTCTTT.